This TCR beta chain was captured in a study of T-cell reconstitution after alpha-beta-depleted transplantation in children. The sample holds many counts of this clonotype. Its specificity is not known. The germline gives CDR1 SGDLS, CDR2 YYNGEE. Trimming took 4 bases from V and 8 from J; bases not matched to a gene: 6. The CDR3 sequence is 15 residues long. Preparing the TCRbeta library involved the use of unique molecular identifiers. TCRdb ran MiXCR on the PCR reads and lists one entry per CDR3 protein. The repertoire has about 160,000 distinct CDR3 sequences, over 8.5% of them found once; the top ten carry roughly an eighth. Study findings and constraints: By about two months after transplant, alpha-beta T cells reportedly arose from several hundred graft clones that had expanded. When one year had passed after transplant, most T-cell counts and diversity came from newly produced T cells. In some patients, recipient T cells and intrathymic progenitors surviving conditioning explained high day-60 diversity.

J is TRBJ2-1 and V is TRBV9; 13 bases match TRBD2. The clonotype comes from a boy aged 2 to 9 with acute myeloid leukemia, due to receive a stem cell transplant. The sample was PBMCs, taken before TCRalphabeta/CD19-depleted stem cell transplant. CDR3 amino acids: CASSRLAGGRDEQFF. CDR3 DNA: TGTGCCAGCAGCAGACTAGCGGGAGGTAGGGATGAGCAGTTCTTC.